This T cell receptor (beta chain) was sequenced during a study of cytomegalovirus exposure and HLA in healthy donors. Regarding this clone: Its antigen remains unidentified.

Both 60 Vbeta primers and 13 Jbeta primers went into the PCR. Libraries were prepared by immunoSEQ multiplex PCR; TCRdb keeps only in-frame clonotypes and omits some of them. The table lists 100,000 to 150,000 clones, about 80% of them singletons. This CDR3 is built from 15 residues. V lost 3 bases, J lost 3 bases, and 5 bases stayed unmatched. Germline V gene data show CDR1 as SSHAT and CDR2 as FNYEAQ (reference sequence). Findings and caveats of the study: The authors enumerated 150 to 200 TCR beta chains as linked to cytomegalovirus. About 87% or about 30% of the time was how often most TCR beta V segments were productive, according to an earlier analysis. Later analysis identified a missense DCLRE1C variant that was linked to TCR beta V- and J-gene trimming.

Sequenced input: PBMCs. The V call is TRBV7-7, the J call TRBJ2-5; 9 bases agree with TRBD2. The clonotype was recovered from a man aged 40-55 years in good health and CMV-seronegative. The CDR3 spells CASSFGTSSEETQYF. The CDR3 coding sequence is TGTGCCAGCAGCTTCGGGACTAGCAGCGAAGAGACCCAGTACTTC.